A single TCR beta chain is shown here with its context. Its antigen is undetermined. The data are from a study of T-cell reconstitution after alpha-beta-depleted transplantation in children. Study-wide results and caveats: Roughly two months post-transplant, alpha-beta T cells reportedly originated from several hundred graft clones that had expanded. Once a year had passed after transplant, T-cell counts and diversity came mostly from newly produced T cells.

Using unique molecular identifiers, the investigators prepared the TCRbeta library. One entry per CDR3 protein, called by TCRdb with MiXCR from the PCR reads. Among around 580,000 distinct CDR3 sequences, 25% to 30% were seen once, and the ten largest hold under 45%. This specimen consisted of PBMCs, obtained before TCRalphabeta/CD19-depleted stem cell transplant. This TCR derives from a boy less than two years old with Wiskott-Aldrich syndrome, due to receive a stem cell transplant.

CDR3 nucleotide sequence: TGCGCCAGCAGCTCAGGCAAATTGAACACTGAAGCTTTCTTT. Its protein product is CASSSGKLNTEAFF. The V and J genes are TRBV5-1 and TRBJ1-1; no reliable D call. CDR3 length: 14 residues. The V end lost 3 bases, the J end lost 0 bases, and 9 bases lay between the germline ends. Looked up from germline, CDR1 is SGHRS and CDR2 is YFSETQ.